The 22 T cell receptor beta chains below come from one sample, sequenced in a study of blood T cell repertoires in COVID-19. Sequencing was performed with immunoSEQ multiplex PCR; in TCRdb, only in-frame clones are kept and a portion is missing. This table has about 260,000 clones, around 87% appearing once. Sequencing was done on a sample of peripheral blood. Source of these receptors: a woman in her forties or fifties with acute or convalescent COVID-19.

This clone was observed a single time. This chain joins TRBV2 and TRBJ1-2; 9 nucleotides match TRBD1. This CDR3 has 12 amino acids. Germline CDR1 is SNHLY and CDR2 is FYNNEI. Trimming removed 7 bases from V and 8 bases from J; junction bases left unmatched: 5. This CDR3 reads CASTPGQGGYTF. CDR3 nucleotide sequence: TGTGCCAGCACGCCGGGACAGGGCGGCTACACCTTC.

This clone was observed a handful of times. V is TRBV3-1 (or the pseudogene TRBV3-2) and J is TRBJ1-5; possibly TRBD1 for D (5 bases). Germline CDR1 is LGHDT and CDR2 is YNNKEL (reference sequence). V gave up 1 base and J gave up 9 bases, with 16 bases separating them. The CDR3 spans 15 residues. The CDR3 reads CASSQGAGQSLPQHF. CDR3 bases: TGTGCCAGCAGCCAAGGTGCAGGGCAATCATTGCCCCAGCATTTT.

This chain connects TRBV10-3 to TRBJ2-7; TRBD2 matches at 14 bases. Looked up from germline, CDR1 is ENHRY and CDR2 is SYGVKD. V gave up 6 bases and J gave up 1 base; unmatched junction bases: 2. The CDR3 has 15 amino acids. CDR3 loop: CAISGTSGSSYEQYF. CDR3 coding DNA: TGTGCCATCAGCGGGACTAGCGGGAGTTCCTACGAGCAGTACTTC.

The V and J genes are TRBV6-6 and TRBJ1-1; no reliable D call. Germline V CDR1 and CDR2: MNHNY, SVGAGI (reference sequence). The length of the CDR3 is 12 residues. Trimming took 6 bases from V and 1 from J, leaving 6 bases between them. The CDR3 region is CASREPNTEAFF. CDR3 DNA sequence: TGTGCCAGCAGGGAGCCGAACACTGAAGCTTTCTTT.

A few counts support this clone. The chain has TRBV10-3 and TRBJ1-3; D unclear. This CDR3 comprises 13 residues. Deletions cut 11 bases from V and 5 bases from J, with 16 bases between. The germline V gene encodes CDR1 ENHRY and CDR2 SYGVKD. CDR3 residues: CAATTIGRNTIYF. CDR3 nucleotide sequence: TGTGCCGCAACAACGATTGGGCGAAACACCATATATTTT.

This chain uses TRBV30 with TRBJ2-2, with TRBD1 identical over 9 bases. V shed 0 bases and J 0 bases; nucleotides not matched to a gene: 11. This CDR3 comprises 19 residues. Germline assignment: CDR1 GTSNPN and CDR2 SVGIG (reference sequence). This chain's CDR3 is CAWSVSVVWDRANTGELFF. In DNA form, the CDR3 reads TGTGCCTGGAGTGTATCTGTCGTTTGGGACAGGGCGAACACCGGGGAGCTGTTTTTT.

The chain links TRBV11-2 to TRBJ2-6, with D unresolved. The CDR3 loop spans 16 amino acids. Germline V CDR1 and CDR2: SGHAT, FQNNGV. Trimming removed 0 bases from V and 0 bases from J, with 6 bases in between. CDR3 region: CASSLEGTSGANVLTF. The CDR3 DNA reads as TGTGCCAGCAGCTTAGAGGGCACCTCTGGGGCCAACGTCCTGACTTTC.

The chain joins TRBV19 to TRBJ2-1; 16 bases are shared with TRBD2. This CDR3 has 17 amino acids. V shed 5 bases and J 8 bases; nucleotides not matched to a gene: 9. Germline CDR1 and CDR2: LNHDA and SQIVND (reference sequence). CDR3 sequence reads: CASSASGTSGRGDEQFF. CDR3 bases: TGTGCCAGTAGTGCGTCCGGGACTAGCGGGAGGGGGGATGAGCAGTTCTTC.

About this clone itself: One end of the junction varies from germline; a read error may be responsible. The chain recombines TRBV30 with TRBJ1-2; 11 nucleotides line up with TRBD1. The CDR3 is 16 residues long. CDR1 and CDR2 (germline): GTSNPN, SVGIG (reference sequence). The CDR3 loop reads CAWSARDRGSDYGYIF. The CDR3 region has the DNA TGTGCCTGGAGTGCCCGGGACAGGGGGTCCGACTATGGCTACATCTTC.

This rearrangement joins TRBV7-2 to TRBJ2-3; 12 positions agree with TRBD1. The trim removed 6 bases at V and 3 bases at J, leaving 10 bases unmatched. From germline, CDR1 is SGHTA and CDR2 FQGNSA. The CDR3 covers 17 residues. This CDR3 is CASSPRRGQGATDTQYF. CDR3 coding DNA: TGTGCCAGCAGTCCGCGGCGGGGACAGGGGGCGACAGATACGCAGTATTTT. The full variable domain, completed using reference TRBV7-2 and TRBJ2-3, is GAGVSQSPSNKVTEKGKDVELRCDPISGHTALYWYRQSLGQGLEFLIYFQGNSAPDKSGLPSDRFSAERTGGSVSTLTIQRTQQEDSAVYLCASSPRRGQGATDTQYFGPGTRLTVL.

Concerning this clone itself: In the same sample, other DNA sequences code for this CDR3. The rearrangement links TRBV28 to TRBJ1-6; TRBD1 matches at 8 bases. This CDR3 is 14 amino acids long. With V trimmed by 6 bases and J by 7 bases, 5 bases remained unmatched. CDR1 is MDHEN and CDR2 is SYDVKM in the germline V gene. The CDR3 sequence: CASSSGTGNSPLHF. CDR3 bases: TGTGCCAGCAGCTCCGGGACAGGCAATTCACCCCTCCACTTT.

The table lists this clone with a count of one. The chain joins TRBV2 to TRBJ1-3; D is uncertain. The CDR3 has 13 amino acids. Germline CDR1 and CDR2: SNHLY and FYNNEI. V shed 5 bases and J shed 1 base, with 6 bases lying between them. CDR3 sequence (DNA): TGTGCCAGCAGTACCTATTCTGGAAACACCATATATTTT. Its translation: CASSTYSGNTIYF.

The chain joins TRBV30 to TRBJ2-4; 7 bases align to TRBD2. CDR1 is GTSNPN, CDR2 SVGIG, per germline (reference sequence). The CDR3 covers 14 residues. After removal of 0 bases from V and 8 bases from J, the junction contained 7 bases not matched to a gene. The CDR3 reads CAWSVPGRIDIQYF. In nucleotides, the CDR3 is TGTGCCTGGAGTGTACCCGGGAGGATTGACATTCAGTACTTC. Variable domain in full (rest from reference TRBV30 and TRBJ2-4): SQTIHQWPATLVQPVGSPLSLECTVEGTSNPNLYWYRQAAGRGLQLLFYSVGIGQISSEVPQNLSASRPQDRQFILSSKKLLLSDSGFYLCAWSVPGRIDIQYFGAGTRLSVL.

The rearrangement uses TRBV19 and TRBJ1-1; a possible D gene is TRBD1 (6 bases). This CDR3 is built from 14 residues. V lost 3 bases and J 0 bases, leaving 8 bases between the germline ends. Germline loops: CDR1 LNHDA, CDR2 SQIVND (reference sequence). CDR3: CASSITGMNTEAFF. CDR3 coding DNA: TGTGCCAGTAGTATCACAGGGATGAACACTGAAGCTTTCTTT.

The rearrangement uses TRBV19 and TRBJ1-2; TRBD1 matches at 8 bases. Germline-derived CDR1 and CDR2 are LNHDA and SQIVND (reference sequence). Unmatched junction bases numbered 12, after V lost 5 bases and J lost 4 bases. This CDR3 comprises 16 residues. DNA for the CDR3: TGTGCCAGTAGTCGAAATGGACAGGGATTAGTCTATGGCTACACCTTC. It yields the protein CASSRNGQGLVYGYTF.

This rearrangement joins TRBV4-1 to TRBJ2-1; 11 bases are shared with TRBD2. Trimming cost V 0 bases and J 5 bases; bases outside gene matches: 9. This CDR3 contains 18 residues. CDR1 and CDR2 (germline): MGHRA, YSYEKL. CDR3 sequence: CASSQDPGLAGSNNEQFF. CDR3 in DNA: TGCGCCAGCAGCCAAGATCCCGGACTAGCGGGTTCTAACAATGAGCAGTTCTTC.

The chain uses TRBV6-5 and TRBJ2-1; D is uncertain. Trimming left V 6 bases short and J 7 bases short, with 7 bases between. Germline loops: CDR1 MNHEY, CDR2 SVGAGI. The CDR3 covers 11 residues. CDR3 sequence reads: CASSQTNEQFF. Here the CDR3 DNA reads TGTGCCAGCAGCCAGACAAATGAGCAGTTCTTC.

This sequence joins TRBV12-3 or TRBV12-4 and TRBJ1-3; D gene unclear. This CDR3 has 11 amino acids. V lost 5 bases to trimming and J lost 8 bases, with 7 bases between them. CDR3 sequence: CASSERDTIYF. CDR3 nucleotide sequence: TGTGCCAGCAGTGAAAGAGACACCATATATTTT.

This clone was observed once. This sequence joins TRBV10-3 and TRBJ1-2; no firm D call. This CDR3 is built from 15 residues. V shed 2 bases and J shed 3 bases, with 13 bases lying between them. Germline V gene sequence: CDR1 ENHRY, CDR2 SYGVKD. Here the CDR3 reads CAISEREGNDYGYTF. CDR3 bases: TGTGCCATCAGTGAGCGGGAGGGAAACGACTATGGCTACACCTTC.

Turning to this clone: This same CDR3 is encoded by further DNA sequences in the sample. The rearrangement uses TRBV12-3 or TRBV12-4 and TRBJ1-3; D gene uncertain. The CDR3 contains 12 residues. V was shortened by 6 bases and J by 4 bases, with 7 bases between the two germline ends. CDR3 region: CASSPGGNTIYF. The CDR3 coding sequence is TGTGCCAGCAGCCCGGGGGGAAACACCATATATTTT.

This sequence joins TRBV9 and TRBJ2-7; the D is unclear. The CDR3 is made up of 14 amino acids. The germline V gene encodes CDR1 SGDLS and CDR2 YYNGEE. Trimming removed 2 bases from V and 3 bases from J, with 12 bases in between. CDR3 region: CASSVSPGGYEQYF. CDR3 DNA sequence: TGTGCCAGCAGCGTCAGCCCCGGCGGCTACGAGCAGTACTTC.

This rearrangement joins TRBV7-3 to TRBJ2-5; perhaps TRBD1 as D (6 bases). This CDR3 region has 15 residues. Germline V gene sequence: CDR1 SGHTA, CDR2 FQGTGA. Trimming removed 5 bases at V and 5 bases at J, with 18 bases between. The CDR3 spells CASSLSGQPRETQYF. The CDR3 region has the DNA TGTGCCAGCAGCCTTAGTGGACAGCCTCGGGAGACCCAGTACTTC.